This is a list of T cell receptor beta chains from one sample in a study of T-cell reconstitution after alpha-beta-depleted transplantation in children. One entry per CDR3 protein, called by TCRdb with MiXCR from the PCR reads. The sample has 670,000 or so distinct CDR3 sequences; under 15% are singletons. The sequenced sample was PBMCs, obtained before TCRalphabeta/CD19-depleted stem cell transplant. The receptors come from a girl aged 2 to 10 with congenital amegakaryocytic thrombocytopenia, due to receive a stem cell transplant. Each CDR3 is given with its conserved first and last residue. D genes are given only for firm matches. Clone size is shown for a subset of rows, as once, few, many or a class of expanded clone.

v_call	d_call	j_call	clone_size	cdr3_length	cdr3_nt	cdr3_aa
TRBV7-2	-	TRBJ2-3	-	14	TGTGCCAGCAGCGGAGCGGACTCCACAGATACGCAGTATTTT	CASSGADSTDTQYF
TRBV20-1	-	TRBJ1-2	many	14	TGCAGTGCGCGAGAAACAGGGTTGGTATATGGCTACACCTTC	CSARETGLVYGYTF
TRBV12-3/TRBV12-4	TRBD1	TRBJ1-5	-	16	TGTGCCAGCAGTTTGGGGCTGACAGGGGTAGGTCAGCCCCAGCATTTT	CASSLGLTGVGQPQHF
TRBV7-6	-	TRBJ2-7	few	15	TGTGCCAGCAGCCGAGAAGCGGAAATAACCTACGAGCAGTACTTC	CASSREAEITYEQYF
TRBV7-9	TRBD2	TRBJ2-7	-	15	TGTGCCAGCAGCTTTGCGGGAGGCAACGCCTACGAGCAGTACTTC	CASSFAGGNAYEQYF
TRBV21-1	-	TRBJ1-2	few	14	TGTGCCAGCCGGACAGGGGGCGGCCGGTATGGCTACACCTTC	CASRTGGGRYGYTF
TRBV5-1	TRBD2	TRBJ2-3	many	17	TGCGCCAGCAGCCGGACTAGCGGTCCTACTAGCACAGATACGCAGTATTTT	CASSRTSGPTSTDTQYF
TRBV5-1	TRBD2	TRBJ2-3	-	16	TGCGCCAGCAGCTTTCTGACGGGAGGTGCCACAGATACGCAGTATTTT	CASSFLTGGATDTQYF
TRBV7-2	-	TRBJ2-1	many	12	TGTGCCAGCAGCTTAGATTATGATGAGCAGTTCTTC	CASSLDYDEQFF
TRBV10-3	-	TRBJ2-3	many	17	TGTGCCATCAGCGGCCCAGGGAGGCAGGGGGTGGCAGATACGCAGTATTTT	CAISGPGRQGVADTQYF
TRBV20-1	-	TRBJ2-1	few	13	TGCAGTGCTAGATTTTCGAGTGCGGGGGAGCAGTTCTTC	CSARFSSAGEQFF
TRBV5-1	-	TRBJ2-7	-	17	TGCGCCAGCAGCTTGGCCTGGGAAAGCGGAAGCTCCTACGAGCAGTACTTC	CASSLAWESGSSYEQYF
TRBV5-1	TRBD1	TRBJ2-6	-	17	TGCGCCAGCAGCCCAAAGGACAGGACCTCTGGGGCCAACGTCCTGACTTTC	CASSPKDRTSGANVLTF
TRBV6-1	-	TRBJ1-3	-	13	TGTGCCAGCCGCCCTCCCGCCAGAAACACCATATATTTT	CASRPPARNTIYF
TRBV29-1	TRBD1	TRBJ2-5	many	14	TGCAGCGTTTTTACAGGGGGAGATCTTGAGACCCAGTACTTC	CSVFTGGDLETQYF
TRBV30	-	TRBJ2-7	once	12	TGTGCCTGGACGGACTTCCAGCTCGAGCAGTACTTC	CAWTDFQLEQYF
TRBV10-3	-	TRBJ1-1	many	13	TGTGCCATCAGTGACGGCCCCCACACTGAAGCTTTCTTT	CAISDGPHTEAFF
TRBV6-1	-	TRBJ2-2	many	17	TGTGCCAGCAGCCGAGGAGCACGGTTTGGTCGGGCCGGGGAGCTGTTTTTT	CASSRGARFGRAGELFF
TRBV7-9	-	TRBJ1-2	few	12	TGTGCCAGCAGCGGAGGGAACTATGGCTACACCTTC	CASSGGNYGYTF
TRBV7-8	TRBD2	TRBJ2-7	few	18	TGTGCCAGCAGCTTGAGGTTGGCTAGCGGGAGAAGCTCCTACGAGCAGTACTTC	CASSLRLASGRSSYEQYF
TRBV5-1	-	TRBJ1-1	many	13	TGCGCCAGCGCCCAGGAGGGGCTCACTGAAGCTTTCTTT	CASAQEGLTEAFF
TRBV10-3	-	TRBJ1-1	-	14	TGTGCCATCAGTACTCAGGGAACGACAGCCGAAGCTTTCTTT	CAISTQGTTAEAFF
TRBV7-8	TRBD2	TRBJ2-3	-	16	TGTGCCAGCAGCTTGGCAAGGACTAGCGGCACAGATACGCATTATTTT	CASSLARTSGTDTHYF
TRBV28	-	TRBJ2-7	many	11	TGTGCCAGCAGTTCTGGGGACGAGCAGTACTTC	CASSSGDEQYF
TRBV20-1	-	TRBJ2-2	few	14	TGCAGTGCTAGAGATGCTCGTAACACCGGGGAGCTGTTTTTT	CSARDARNTGELFF
TRBV12-3/TRBV12-4	-	TRBJ2-1	-	14	TGTGCCTCCAAGGGGCCGAGGCCCAACAATGAGCAGTTCTTC	CASKGPRPNNEQFF
TRBV20-1	TRBD2	TRBJ2-4	many	14	TGCAGTGCTAGTTCGGGAGGGAGGGCGAACATTCAGTACTTC	CSASSGGRANIQYF
TRBV5-1	TRBD2	TRBJ2-5	many	16	TGCGCCAGCAGCTTGCTGCCTAGCGGCAATCAAGAGACCCAGTACTTC	CASSLLPSGNQETQYF
TRBV29-1	-	TRBJ2-7	many	13	TGCAGCGTTGACTGGGGCAGGGGAGGCGAGCAGTACTTC	CSVDWGRGGEQYF
TRBV7-2	TRBD2	TRBJ2-7	many	14	TGTGCCAGCAGCTTAGGTAGCGGGAGCGACGAGCAGTACTTC	CASSLGSGSDEQYF
TRBV7-6	-	TRBJ2-2	-	15	TGTGCCAGCAGCAAACGGGACAAGAACACCGGGGAGCTGTTTTTT	CASSKRDKNTGELFF
TRBV11-2	-	TRBJ2-7	few	18	TGTGCCAGCAGCCCCTTTGGCAGGGGCATCAAATTGGTTTACGAGCAGTACTTC	CASSPFGRGIKLVYEQYF
TRBV5-1	-	TRBJ1-2	many	16	TGCGCCAGCAGCTTGGTTGTTGGCGTTATCAACTATGGCTACACCTTC	CASSLVVGVINYGYTF
TRBV12-3/TRBV12-4	TRBD2	TRBJ2-7	many	17	TGTGCCAGCAGTTCCCTCCCTACTAGCGGGAGTAGGTACGAGCAGTACTTC	CASSSLPTSGSRYEQYF
TRBV5-5	-	TRBJ1-1	-	14	TGTGCCAGCAGCTTCCAGGTATTGAACACTGAAGCTTTCTTT	CASSFQVLNTEAFF
TRBV18	-	TRBJ2-3	-	12	TGTGCCAGCTCACCCGAGCACAATACGCAGTATTTT	CASSPEHNTQYF
TRBV20-1	-	TRBJ2-1	few	12	TGCAGTGCTAGGAGGGCCTGGAACGAGCAGTTCTTC	CSARRAWNEQFF
TRBV18	-	TRBJ2-7	-	14	TGTGCCAGCTCACCACCAAATTCTCAGTACGAGCAGTACTTC	CASSPPNSQYEQYF
TRBV7-2	-	TRBJ2-1	many	11	TGTGCCAGCAGCTTAGTGTCGACGCAGTTCTTC	CASSLVSTQFF
TRBV7-9	-	TRBJ2-7	many	15	TGTGCCAGCAGTTCCCTGGACGGGGGCTCCTACGAGCAGTACTTC	CASSSLDGGSYEQYF
TRBV5-1	TRBD1	TRBJ2-5	many	16	TGCGCCAGCAGCCTGGCCGGGACAGGGCTCCAAGAGACCCAGTACTTC	CASSLAGTGLQETQYF
TRBV28	-	TRBJ1-2	many	13	TGTGCCAGCAGTTTTAGGACCCTTAGGGGCTACACCTTC	CASSFRTLRGYTF
TRBV19	-	TRBJ1-5	-	15	TGTGCCAGTAGTATAACTTGGAGCGAAAATCAGCCCCAGCATTTT	CASSITWSENQPQHF